The rows below give T cell receptor beta chains drawn from one sample of a study of blood T cell repertoires in COVID-19. Method: immunoSEQ multiplex PCR; TCRdb's copy keeps in-frame clones and lacks some. The data hold about 35,000 clones, with about 90% observed a single time. Input material: peripheral blood. The origin of the receptors is a woman aged 70-85 years with active COVID-19. CDR3s include the opening cysteine and the closing phenylalanine or tryptophan. D genes are given only for firm matches. Expanded clones get a size class; other rows say once, few or many, or leave the size out.

clone_size,d_call,v_call,j_call,cdr3_nt,cdr3_aa
once,.,TRBV7-2,TRBJ1-6,TGTGCCAGCAGACTTAGAAACAGGGATTCACCCCTCCACTTT,CASRLRNRDSPLHF
once,.,TRBV7-6,TRBJ2-7,TGTGCCAGCAGCTTTAGTATGGGGGGAACCTACGAGCAGTACTTC,CASSFSMGGTYEQYF
.,.,TRBV7-2,TRBJ2-7,TGTGCCAGCAGCCCCCAAGGAGGGTCGGAAGAGCAGTACTTC,CASSPQGGSEEQYF
.,.,TRBV5-1,TRBJ2-3,TGCGCCAGCAGCTTGGCTGGTCGGGGGGCCGGGGCAGATACGCAGTATTTT,CASSLAGRGAGADTQYF
.,TRBD2,TRBV5-6,TRBJ2-2,TGTGCCAGCAGCCCGCGGGGGGGCCTTACCGGGGAGCTGTTTTTT,CASSPRGGLTGELFF
.,TRBD2,TRBV28,TRBJ2-3,TGTGCCAGCCGACCTAGCGGGGGGGCCAATACGCAGTATTTT,CASRPSGGANTQYF
.,.,TRBV10-1,TRBJ2-1,TGCGCCAGCAGTGACGGGGGGCTAAATGAGCAGTTCTTC,CASSDGGLNEQFF
.,.,TRBV7-9,TRBJ2-5,TGTGCCAGCAGCTTAGCGCGCAGGACAGAACAAGAGACCCAGTACTTC,CASSLARRTEQETQYF
once,TRBD2,TRBV9,TRBJ2-7,TGTGCCAGCAGCGTAAATGCGGGGGGGCTTAACGAGCAGTACTTC,CASSVNAGGLNEQYF
once,.,TRBV9,TRBJ1-1,TGTGCCAGCAGCCCCAGTGGGCGGGGGAACACTGAAGCTTTCTTT,CASSPSGRGNTEAFF
.,TRBD2,TRBV18,TRBJ2-5,TGTGCCAGCTCACCACCTTTAACTAGCGGGGACCAAGAGACCCAGTACTTC,CASSPPLTSGDQETQYF
.,TRBD1,TRBV7-2,TRBJ1-3,TGTGCCAGCAGGCCTGTCTGGACAGGGAGGAATGGAAACACCATATATTTT,CASRPVWTGRNGNTIYF
.,TRBD1,TRBV9,TRBJ2-2,TGTGCCAGCAGCGTAGGGACAGGGGCCGGGGAGCTGTTTTTT,CASSVGTGAGELFF
.,TRBD1,TRBV10-3,TRBJ1-5,TGTGCCATCAGTGAAAACAGGGACAGGGAGCCCCAGCATTTT,CAISENRDREPQHF
.,.,TRBV7-9,TRBJ2-5,TGTGCCAGCAGCTTAGCGCTTCAGAAACAAGAGACCCAGTACTTC,CASSLALQKQETQYF
.,.,TRBV27,TRBJ1-5,TGTGCCAGCAGTCCCTTCCTTAATCAGCCCCAGCATTTT,CASSPFLNQPQHF
.,.,TRBV14,TRBJ1-5,TGTGCCAGCAGCCAAGATCTTGATCAGCCCCAGCATTTT,CASSQDLDQPQHF
few,TRBD1,TRBV28,TRBJ1-1,TGTGCCAGCAGTTTAAGGACAGGGGCGTTCACTGAAGCTTTCTTT,CASSLRTGAFTEAFF
.,.,TRBV6-6,TRBJ2-3,TGTGCCAGCAGTTATGGGAGCCCTCCGAGAAATACGCAGTATTTT,CASSYGSPPRNTQYF
.,TRBD1,TRBV18,TRBJ2-7,TGTGCCAGCTTACTACAGGGGGCGGAAGAGCAGTACTTC,CASLLQGAEEQYF
.,.,TRBV6-5,TRBJ2-3,TGTGCCAGCAGTTACTCGGGCGGGGGCGCAGATACGCAGTATTTT,CASSYSGGGADTQYF
.,.,TRBV28,TRBJ2-5,TGTGCCAGCAGACGTACAGGGCCCACGGGGGAGACCCAGTACTTC,CASRRTGPTGETQYF
.,.,TRBV4-1,TRBJ1-5,TGCGCCAGCAGCCTGACTACCGGAGGGCTATCTAGCAATCAGCCCCAGCATTTT,CASSLTTGGLSSNQPQHF
.,TRBD2,TRBV27,TRBJ2-3,TGTGCCAGCAGCCGAAGCGGGAGAAGCACAGATACGCAGTATTTT,CASSRSGRSTDTQYF
.,TRBD2,TRBV30,TRBJ2-5,TGTGCCTGGAGAAGCGCGGGGGGGGTTTCGGAGACCCAGTACTTC,CAWRSAGGVSETQYF
.,TRBD2,TRBV29-1,TRBJ2-5,TGCAGCGTTGAAGAAGCGGGGGGAATGGAGACCCAGTACTTC,CSVEEAGGMETQYF
.,TRBD2,TRBV25-1,TRBJ2-3,TGTGCCAGCAGTGAACCCGGACTAGCGGGGGCCCGAGATACGCAGTATTTT,CASSEPGLAGARDTQYF
.,TRBD2,TRBV9,TRBJ2-5,TGTGCCAGCAGCGTAACTAGCGGGGGGGCCGGCGAGACCCAGTACTTC,CASSVTSGGAGETQYF
.,.,TRBV15,TRBJ2-1,TGTGCCACCTCCTCCACTAGAGGGTACAATGAGCAGTTCTTC,CATSSTRGYNEQFF
.,TRBD1,TRBV10-3,TRBJ1-1,TGTGCCGCGCAACAGGGGGCGAACACTGAAGCTTTCTTT,CAAQQGANTEAFF
.,.,TRBV4-1,TRBJ1-3,TGCGCCAGGAGGGACAGAAACACCATATATTTT,CARRDRNTIYF
once,TRBD2,TRBV5-5,TRBJ2-1,TGTGCCAGCAGCCCTCGACTAGCGGGGGGGTCCTACAATGAGCAGTTCTTC,CASSPRLAGGSYNEQFF
.,TRBD2,TRBV5-1,TRBJ2-1,TGCGCCAGCAGCTTGGGAACGGGGGGTCGCAATGAGCAGTTCTTC,CASSLGTGGRNEQFF
.,TRBD1,TRBV28,TRBJ1-1,TGTGCCAGCAGTTCGGGACAGAAGAACACTGAAGCTTTCTTT,CASSSGQKNTEAFF
.,.,TRBV18,TRBJ2-2,TGTGCCAGCTCACCAGGCAGACAGCAGAACACCGGGGAGCTGTTTTTT,CASSPGRQQNTGELFF
.,.,TRBV7-9,TRBJ1-1,TGTGCCAGCAGCGTGTGGACAGCGAACACTGAAGCTTTCTTT,CASSVWTANTEAFF
once,.,TRBV2,TRBJ2-3,TGTGCCAGCAGTGACGGGGTGAGCACAGATACGCAGTATTTT,CASSDGVSTDTQYF
.,TRBD1,TRBV6-2/TRBV6-3,TRBJ2-2,TGTGCCAGCAGTTTCGACCCTCTAGTACCGACAGGGGCCCGGGCCGGGGAGCTGTTTTTT,CASSFDPLVPTGARAGELFF
.,TRBD2,TRBV3-1/TRBV3-2,TRBJ2-1,TGTGCCAGCAGCCAAGAAGGGACTAGCGGTAGTGAGCAGTTCTTC,CASSQEGTSGSEQFF
.,TRBD1,TRBV6-5,TRBJ1-1,TGTGCCAGCAGCTCACCAGGGACAGGGGTGACTGAAGCTTTCTTT,CASSSPGTGVTEAFF
.,.,TRBV19,TRBJ1-5,TGTGCCAGTAGTACGCAGCCCTCGGGTAAACAGCCCCAGCATTTT,CASSTQPSGKQPQHF
.,.,TRBV11-1,TRBJ2-1,TGTGCCAGCAGCCTTCGTCCCGTCAATGAGCAGTTCTTC,CASSLRPVNEQFF
.,.,TRBV19,TRBJ1-2,TGTGCCAGCAACAGTGCCTATGGCTACACCTTC,CASNSAYGYTF
.,.,TRBV6-5,TRBJ1-3,TGTGCCACGTCCCCCAATGCGGGAGGAAACACCATATATTTT,CATSPNAGGNTIYF
few,TRBD1,TRBV7-9,TRBJ1-3,TGTGCCAGCAGCTCGACAGGGACCATATATAGACACACCATATATTTT,CASSSTGTIYRHTIYF
medium-sized,TRBD2,TRBV11-2,TRBJ2-7,TGTGCCAGCAGCTTAGGTGCGGGGGAATCCCACGAGCAGTACTTC,CASSLGAGESHEQYF
.,TRBD2,TRBV3-1/TRBV3-2,TRBJ2-1,TGTGCCAGCAGCCCGAGTGAGGCGTTGCGGGGGGGCTCTGAGCAGTTCTTC,CASSPSEALRGGSEQFF
.,TRBD2,TRBV7-2,TRBJ2-2,TGTGCCAGCAGCCCCCGTAGCGGGACCGGGGAGCTGTTTTTT,CASSPRSGTGELFF
.,.,TRBV30,TRBJ1-4,TGTGCCTGGAGTCCTCTCGCGGGGGCTGGAGAAAAACTGTTTTTT,CAWSPLAGAGEKLFF
.,.,TRBV2,TRBJ1-5,TGTGCCAGCAGTGAACTTCGGTCGAGCCAGCCCCAGCATTTT,CASSELRSSQPQHF
few,.,TRBV2,TRBJ2-2,TGTGCCAGCAGTGGGACTATCGAGTGGTTAGCCGGGGAGCTGTTTTTT,CASSGTIEWLAGELFF
.,.,TRBV10-2,TRBJ2-3,TGCGCCAGCAGGGACTACACTAGCACAGATACGCAGTATTTT,CASRDYTSTDTQYF
.,.,TRBV19,TRBJ2-2,TGTGCCAGTAGTATGGGACTGGCGAACACCGGGGAGCTGTTTTTT,CASSMGLANTGELFF
.,TRBD1,TRBV7-2,TRBJ1-5,TGTGCCAGCAGCCTAAAGGGACAGGGATCCAATCAGCCCCAGCATTTT,CASSLKGQGSNQPQHF
.,TRBD1,TRBV5-4,TRBJ1-2,TGTGCCAGCAAAGGACAGGGAGGTTCCGGCTACACCTTC,CASKGQGGSGYTF